This TCR beta chain was identified in a study of cytomegalovirus exposure and HLA in healthy donors. Whole-study results and caveats: The presence/absence work took it that sequencing depth was about the same across donors. Most observed TCR sequences were rare, whereas some public TCRs were detected in many donors.

PCR primers comprised 60 Vbeta and 13 Jbeta primers. In the authors' workflow: In a later analysis, of 80 million to 90 million unique beta chains, about 10 million appeared in at least two donors. Measured with immunoSEQ multiplex PCR; TCRdb has only the in-frame clones, and not every one. Clone size and V and J calls were adopted from that table, with D and trimming inferred from the DNA. The sample lists about 180,000 clones, around four fifths occurring once. This CDR3 has 14 residues. V shed 4 bases and J shed 4 bases, with 11 bases lying between them. The germline CDR1 and CDR2 sequences are MNHNS and SASEGT. Comment on this clone: Its target is unknown.

Sequencing was performed on PBMCs. This rearrangement joins TRBV6-1 to TRBJ2-1; D is possibly TRBD1 (6 bases). The clonotype comes from a woman aged 60-75 years in good health and CMV-seropositive. The CDR3 spells CASSGGLIYNEQFF. The DNA of the CDR3 is TGTGCCAGCAGTGGGGGGCTGATTTACAATGAGCAGTTCTTC.